This TCR beta chain was observed in a study of glioma-infiltrating T cells after dendritic cell vaccination. Clones were read by immunoSEQ multiplex PCR, and TCRdb kept only the in-frame ones, dropping some. The repertoire has just under 85,000 clones, 80% to 90% of them found once; the top ten carry 3.2%. Germline lookup yields CDR1 LNHNV and CDR2 YYDKDF (reference sequence). V gave up 5 bases and J gave up 5 bases, with 9 bases separating them. The CDR3 is 13 residues long. The sequences come from blood, collected before dendritic cell vaccination. The source is a human donor with glioblastoma. The chain couples TRBV15 to TRBJ2-2, with a weak D call TRBD1 (6 bases). The CDR3 here is CATSLRGTGELFF. DNA of the CDR3: TGTGCCACCAGCCTGAGGGGGACCGGGGAGCTGTTTTTT. Using reference TRBV15 and TRBJ2-2 for the parts outside the CDR3, the full variable domain is DAMVIQNPRYQVTQFGKPVTLSCSQTLNHNVMYWYQQKSSQAPKLLFHYYDKDFNNEADTPDNFQSRRPNTSFCFLDIRSPGLGDTAMYLCATSLRGTGELFFGEGSRLTVL.